This TCR beta chain is from a study of shared clonotypes between healthy human individuals. On the study more broadly: The donor group consisted of two women and a few men, aged 18 to 49. The plates for each donor numbered three CD4 naive, three CD4 memory, two CD8 naive and one CD8 memory. Findings and caveats of the study: Larger estimated richness was generally seen in naive subsets than in memory subsets. A reduction in generation probabilities was seen for non-shared clonotypes relative to those shared by all four donors.

The ends lost 3 bases at V and 4 bases at J; junction bases unmatched: 2. Germline V gives CDR1 SGDLS, CDR2 YYNGEE. This CDR3 region has 15 residues. Terminally differentiated effector memory CD45RA+ cells were excluded by CCR7 positive selection of CD45RO-negative cells. Points on this clone: Its antigen is unidentified. Other nucleotide sequences in the sample specify the same CDR3.

Assay: immunoSEQ multiplex PCR; the TCRdb copy retains only in-frame clones and omits some. The top ten hold about 1.1% of the sample, which has more than 2 million clones, about 95% seen once. The receptor comes from a man between 18 and 29 years old in good health. The sample comprised naive CD8+ T cells sorted from blood. The chain is built from TRBV9 and TRBJ2-1; 12 nucleotides align to TRBD2. This chain's CDR3 is CASSGGLAGYNEQFF. Written as DNA, the CDR3 is TGTGCCAGCAGCGGCGGACTAGCGGGGTACAATGAGCAGTTCTTC.